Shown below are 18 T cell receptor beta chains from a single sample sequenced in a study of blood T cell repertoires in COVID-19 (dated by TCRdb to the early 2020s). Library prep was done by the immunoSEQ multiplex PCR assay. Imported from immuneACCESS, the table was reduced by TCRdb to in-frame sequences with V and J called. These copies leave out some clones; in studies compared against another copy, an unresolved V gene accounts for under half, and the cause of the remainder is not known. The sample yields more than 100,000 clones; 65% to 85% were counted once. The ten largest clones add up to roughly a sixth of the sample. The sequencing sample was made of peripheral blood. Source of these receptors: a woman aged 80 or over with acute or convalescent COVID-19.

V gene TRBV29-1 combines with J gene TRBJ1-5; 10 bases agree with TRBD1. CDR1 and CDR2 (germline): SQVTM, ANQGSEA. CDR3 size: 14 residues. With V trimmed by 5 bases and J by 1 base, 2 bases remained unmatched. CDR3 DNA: TGCAGCGTTCGGACAGGGGGGAGCAATCAGCCCCAGCATTTT. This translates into CSVRTGGSNQPQHF. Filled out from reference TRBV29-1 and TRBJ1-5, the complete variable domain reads SAVISQKPSRDICQRGTSLTIQCQVDSQVTMMFWYRQQPGQSLTLIATANQGSEATYESGFVIDKFPISRPNLTFSTLTVSNMSPEDSSIYLCSVRTGGSNQPQHFGDGTRLSIL.

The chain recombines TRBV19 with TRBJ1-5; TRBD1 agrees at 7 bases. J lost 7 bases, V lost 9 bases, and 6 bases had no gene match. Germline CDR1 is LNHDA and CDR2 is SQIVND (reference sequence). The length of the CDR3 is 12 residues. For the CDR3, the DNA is TGTGCCAGCCAGACAGGGTTCCAGCCCCAGCATTTT. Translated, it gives CASQTGFQPQHF.

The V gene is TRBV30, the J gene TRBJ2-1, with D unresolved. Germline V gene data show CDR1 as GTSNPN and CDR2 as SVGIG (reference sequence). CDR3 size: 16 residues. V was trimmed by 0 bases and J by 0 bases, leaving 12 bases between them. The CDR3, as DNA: TGTGCCTGGAGTGTACGCCCTTGGAGCTCCTACAATGAGCAGTTCTTC. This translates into CAWSVRPWSSYNEQFF.

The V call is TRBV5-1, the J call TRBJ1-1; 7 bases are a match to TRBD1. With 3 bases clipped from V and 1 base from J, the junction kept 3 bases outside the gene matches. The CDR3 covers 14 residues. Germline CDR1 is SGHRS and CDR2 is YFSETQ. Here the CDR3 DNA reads TGCGCCAGCAGCTCCCAGGGGGAGAACACTGAAGCTTTCTTT. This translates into CASSSQGENTEAFF.

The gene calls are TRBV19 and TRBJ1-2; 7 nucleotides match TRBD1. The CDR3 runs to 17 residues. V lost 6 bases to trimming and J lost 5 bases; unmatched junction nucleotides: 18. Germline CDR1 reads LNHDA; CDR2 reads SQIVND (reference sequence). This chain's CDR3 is CASRQDPGQPPLYGYTF. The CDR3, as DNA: TGTGCCAGTAGGCAAGACCCGGGACAGCCCCCTCTTTATGGCTACACCTTC.

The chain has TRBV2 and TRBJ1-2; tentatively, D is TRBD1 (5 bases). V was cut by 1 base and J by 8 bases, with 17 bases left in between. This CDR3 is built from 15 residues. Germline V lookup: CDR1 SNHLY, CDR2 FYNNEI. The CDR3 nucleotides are TGTGCCAGCAGTGAAGGGGGCAGGCCGATGCGGGGCTACACCTTC. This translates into CASSEGGRPMRGYTF.

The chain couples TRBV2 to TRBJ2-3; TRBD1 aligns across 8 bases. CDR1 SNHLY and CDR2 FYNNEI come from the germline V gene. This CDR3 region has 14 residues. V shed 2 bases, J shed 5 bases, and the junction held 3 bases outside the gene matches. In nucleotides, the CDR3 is TGTGCCAGCAGTGAACAGGGGGCCGGAGATACGCAGTATTTT. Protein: CASSEQGAGDTQYF.

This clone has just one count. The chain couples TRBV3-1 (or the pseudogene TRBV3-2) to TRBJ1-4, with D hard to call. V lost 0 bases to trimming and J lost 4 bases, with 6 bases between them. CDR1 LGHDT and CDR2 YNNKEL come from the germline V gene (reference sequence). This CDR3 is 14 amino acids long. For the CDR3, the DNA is TGTGCCAGCAGCCAAGAAACAGTTAATGAAAAACTGTTTTTT. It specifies CASSQETVNEKLFF.

This chain's CDR3 is CASTVDRAPEAFF. Here the CDR3 DNA reads TGTGCCAGTACTGTGGACAGGGCCCCTGAAGCTTTCTTT. The chain carries TRBV19 and TRBJ1-1; 8 bases align to TRBD1. The CDR3 length is 13 residues. After removal of 7 bases from V and 6 bases from J, the junction contained 7 bases not matched to a gene. From germline, CDR1 is LNHDA and CDR2 SQIVND (reference sequence).

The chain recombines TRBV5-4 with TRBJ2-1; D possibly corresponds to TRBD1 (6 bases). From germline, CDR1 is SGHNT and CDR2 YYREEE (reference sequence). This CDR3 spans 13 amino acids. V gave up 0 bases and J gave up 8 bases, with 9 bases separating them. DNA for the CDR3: TGTGCCAGCAGCTTGGGGGGGCGATATGAGCAGTTCTTC. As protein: CASSLGGRYEQFF.

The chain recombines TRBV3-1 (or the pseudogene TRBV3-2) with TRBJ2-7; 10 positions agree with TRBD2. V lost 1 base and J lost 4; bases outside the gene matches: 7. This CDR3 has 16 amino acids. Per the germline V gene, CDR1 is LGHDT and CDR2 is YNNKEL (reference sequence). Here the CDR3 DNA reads TGTGCCAGCAGCCAAGGTCTTCTAGCGGGAGTGTACGAGCAGTACTTC. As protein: CASSQGLLAGVYEQYF.

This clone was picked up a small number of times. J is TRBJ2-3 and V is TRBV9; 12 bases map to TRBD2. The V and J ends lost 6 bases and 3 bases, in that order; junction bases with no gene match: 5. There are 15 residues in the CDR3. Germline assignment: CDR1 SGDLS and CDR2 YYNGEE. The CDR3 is CASNPTSGSTDTQYF. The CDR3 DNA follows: TGTGCCAGCAACCCGACTAGCGGGAGTACAGATACGCAGTATTTT. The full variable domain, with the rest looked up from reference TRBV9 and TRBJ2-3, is DSGVTQTPKHLITATGQRVTLRCSPRSGDLSVYWYQQSLDQGLQFLIQYYNGEERAKGNILERFSAQQFPDLHSELNLSSLELGDSALYFCASNPTSGSTDTQYFGPGTRLTVL.

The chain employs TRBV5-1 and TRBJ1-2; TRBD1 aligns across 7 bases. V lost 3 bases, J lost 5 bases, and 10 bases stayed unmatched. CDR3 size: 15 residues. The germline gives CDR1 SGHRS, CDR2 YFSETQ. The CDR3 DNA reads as TGCGCCAGCAGCTGGACCAGGGGGTCGGAGTATGGCTACACCTTC. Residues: CASSWTRGSEYGYTF.

In DNA, the CDR3 is TGTGCCAGCAGCCGGGTGGGTGAGACCCAGTACTTC. This sequence encodes CASSRVGETQYF. The chain couples TRBV7-9 to TRBJ2-5; D gene ambiguous. Trimming shortened V by 5 bases and J by 5 bases, and 9 bases separated the two germline ends. CDR1 SEHNR and CDR2 FQNEAQ come from the germline V gene (reference sequence). The CDR3 contains 12 residues.

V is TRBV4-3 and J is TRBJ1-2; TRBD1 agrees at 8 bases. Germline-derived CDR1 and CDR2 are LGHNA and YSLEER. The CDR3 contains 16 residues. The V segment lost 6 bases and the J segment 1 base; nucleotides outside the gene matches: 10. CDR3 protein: CASSAGQGAINYGYTF. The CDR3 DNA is TGCGCCAGCAGTGCCGGACAGGGCGCTATTAACTATGGCTACACCTTC.

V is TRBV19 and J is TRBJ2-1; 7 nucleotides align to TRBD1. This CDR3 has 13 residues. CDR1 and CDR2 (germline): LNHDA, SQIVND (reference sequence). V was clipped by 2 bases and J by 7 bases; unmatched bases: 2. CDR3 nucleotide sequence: TGTGCCAGTAGTATAACAGGGGCTAATGAGCAGTTCTTC. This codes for CASSITGANEQFF.

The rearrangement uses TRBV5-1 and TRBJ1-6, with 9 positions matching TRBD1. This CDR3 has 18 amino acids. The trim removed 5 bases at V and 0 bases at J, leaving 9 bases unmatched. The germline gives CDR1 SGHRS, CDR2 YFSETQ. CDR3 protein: CASSRGLQGASYNSPLHF. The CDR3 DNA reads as TGCGCCAGCAGTCGAGGGTTACAGGGGGCCTCCTATAATTCACCCCTCCACTTT.

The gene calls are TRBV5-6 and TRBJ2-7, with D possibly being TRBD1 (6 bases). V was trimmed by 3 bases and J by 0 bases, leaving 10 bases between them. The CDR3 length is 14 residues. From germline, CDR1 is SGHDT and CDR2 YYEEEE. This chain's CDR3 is CASSSTDSSYEQYF. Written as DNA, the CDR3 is TGTGCCAGCAGCTCTACGGACAGCTCCTACGAGCAGTACTTC.